This is a list of T cell receptor beta chains from one sample in a study of patients and donors after allogeneic stem cell transplantation. Each CDR3 protein gets one entry after TCRdb re-called the RT-PCR reads with MiXCR. The sample holds fewer than 500,000 distinct CDR3 sequences, under 20% seen once. Sequenced: blood, either unsorted or a sorted T cell fraction (not recorded which). The receptors here all came from a human donor who was either an allogeneic HSCT recipient or a stem cell or donor lymphocyte infusion donor (not recorded which). It is not recorded whose cells these are; they may come from a transplant donor. Both conserved end residues are part of each CDR3. D genes are given only for firm matches.

TRBV24-1	TRBJ2-2	-	CATSDLPGNTGELFF
TRBV12-3/TRBV12-4	TRBJ2-3	-	CASSLRGDTQYF
TRBV25-1	TRBJ2-1	-	CASSEYGIATNPYNEQFF
TRBV20-1	TRBJ1-1	-	CSARAPGIGTEAFF
TRBV20-1	TRBJ1-1	-	CSARDHARGTEAFF
TRBV5-1	TRBJ2-3	-	CASSFSERVPDTQYF
TRBV27	TRBJ2-5	TRBD1	CASSLQGAGQETQYF
TRBV3-1	TRBJ2-5	-	CASSHRVSPGTQYF
TRBV7-3	TRBJ2-6	-	CASSLYPGGGSGANVLTF
TRBV12-3/TRBV12-4	TRBJ1-2	-	CASGQYGGRKNSEGYTF
TRBV5-1	TRBJ2-1	-	CASSPGGGISYNEQFF
TRBV29-1	TRBJ2-2	-	CSVAFKFTGELFF
TRBV7-3	TRBJ2-5	-	CASSLNGREETQYF
TRBV6-1	TRBJ2-2	-	CASSQQGAKYTGELFF
TRBV13	TRBJ1-4	-	CASSFQGLRTNEKLFF
TRBV7-2	TRBJ2-1	TRBD1	CASSPYTGGNEQFF
TRBV27	TRBJ2-4	TRBD1	CASSYKGQGTTKNIQYF